A selection of T cell receptor beta chains follows, all from one sample in a study of T cell responses to AZD1222 COVID-19 vaccine. Using immunoSEQ multiplex PCR, the repertoire was profiled, and TCRdb retains in-frame clones only, with some absent. This table holds some 200,000 clones, 70% to 90% found once. Here the sequenced sample was peripheral blood, taken 28 days after the second AZD1222 dose. The receptors here all came from an adult who received the AZD1222 COVID-19 vaccine. The CDR3 runs from the conserved cysteine through the conserved F or W. D genes are given only for firm matches. For some rows the clone size is stated as once, few or many, or as a class when expanded; others skip it.

d_call | clone_size | j_call | v_call | cdr3_nt | cdr3_aa
NA | few | TRBJ1-3 | TRBV19 | TGTGCCAGTAGTATTAGGGGAGCTCCGGGAAACACCATATATTTT | CASSIRGAPGNTIYF
TRBD1 | NA | TRBJ2-7 | TRBV3-1/TRBV3-2 | TGTGCCAGCAGCAACACAGGGGGCGGTTACGAGCAGTACTTC | CASSNTGGGYEQYF
TRBD2 | NA | TRBJ2-1 | TRBV29-1 | TGCAGCGCGGACGGAAGTTCCGGGGGGAATGAGCAGTTCTTC | CSADGSSGGNEQFF
NA | NA | TRBJ2-7 | TRBV20-1 | TGCAGTGCTATAGGAGCGGAGCAGTACTTC | CSAIGAEQYF
TRBD1 | few | TRBJ1-2 | TRBV5-4 | TGTGCCAGCAGCTTGGCAGGGGGGCACTATGGCTACACCTTC | CASSLAGGHYGYTF
TRBD1 | NA | TRBJ2-5 | TRBV6-2/TRBV6-3 | TGTGCCAGCAGTGGCGACCAGGGGGCAGGAGAGACCCAGTACTTC | CASSGDQGAGETQYF
TRBD1 | NA | TRBJ2-7 | TRBV19 | TGTGCCAGTAGTAATATTGGGACAGGGTCCTACGAGCAGTACTTC | CASSNIGTGSYEQYF
TRBD1 | NA | TRBJ2-7 | TRBV19 | TGTGCCAGTAGTTCGGACAGGGGGCGTGTGTACGAGCAGTACTTC | CASSSDRGRVYEQYF
NA | NA | TRBJ2-7 | TRBV2 | TGTGCCAGCAGGGAGAGACAGGAGTTTGGGTACGAGCAGTACTTC | CASRERQEFGYEQYF
NA | NA | TRBJ2-1 | TRBV27 | TGTGCCAGCAGTTTATCGGCCCGGCTTGAGCAGTTCTTC | CASSLSARLEQFF
NA | NA | TRBJ1-1 | TRBV27 | TGTGCCAGCAGTTTTCTCGGGAGGGGGGCTGAAGCTTTCTTT | CASSFLGRGAEAFF
NA | once | TRBJ2-7 | TRBV3-1/TRBV3-2 | TGTGCCAGCAGCCAATCAGCGTACGAGCAGTACTTC | CASSQSAYEQYF
TRBD1 | NA | TRBJ2-2 | TRBV5-4 | TGTGCCAGCAGCCCCCCACTCGGACAGGGGGCTAAGACCGGGGAGCTGTTTTTT | CASSPPLGQGAKTGELFF
TRBD2 | few | TRBJ2-3 | TRBV5-5 | TGTGCCAGCAGCTTGGCCGGGACTAGCGACACAGATACGCAGTATTTT | CASSLAGTSDTDTQYF
TRBD1 | once | TRBJ2-2 | TRBV28 | TGTGCCAGCAGCTCCCAGGGGGCCCCGAACACCGGGGAGCTGTTTTTT | CASSSQGAPNTGELFF
NA | NA | TRBJ2-1 | TRBV14 | TGTGCCAGCAGCCAAGATCTAGTCAGTAATGAGCAGTTCTTC | CASSQDLVSNEQFF
NA | NA | TRBJ2-7 | TRBV29-1 | TGCAGCGTTGATGACAGCTACGAGCAGTACTTC | CSVDDSYEQYF